The 2 T cell receptor beta chains presented below share a single source sample, sequenced in a study of T cell responses to AZD1222 COVID-19 vaccine. This table comes from immunoSEQ multiplex PCR, and its TCRdb copy is limited to in-frame clones, with some not included. Of over 100,000 clones in the sample, 88% were seen once. The material sequenced was peripheral blood, taken on day 0 of MenACWY control vaccination. These receptors were taken from an adult in good health.

This chain links TRBV5-6 with TRBJ1-5; D might be TRBD1 (5 bases). The CDR3 extends over 15 amino acids. The germline V gene encodes CDR1 SGHDT and CDR2 YYEEEE. V dropped 4 bases and J dropped 8 bases, with 19 bases sitting between them. The CDR3 protein is CASSLGDPTVEPQHF. For the CDR3, the DNA is TGTGCCAGCAGCCTCGGGGACCCTACAGTAGAGCCCCAGCATTTT.

The chain combines TRBV6-6 with TRBJ1-5; 7 bases are a match to TRBD1. V dropped 1 base and J dropped 4; count of bases not matched to a gene: 1. The V gene's germline CDR1 is MNHNY and CDR2 SVGAGI (reference sequence). The CDR3 has 14 residues. In nucleotides, the CDR3 is TGTGCCAGCAGTTACTTCAGGGGGAATCAGCCCCAGCATTTT. It specifies CASSYFRGNQPQHF.